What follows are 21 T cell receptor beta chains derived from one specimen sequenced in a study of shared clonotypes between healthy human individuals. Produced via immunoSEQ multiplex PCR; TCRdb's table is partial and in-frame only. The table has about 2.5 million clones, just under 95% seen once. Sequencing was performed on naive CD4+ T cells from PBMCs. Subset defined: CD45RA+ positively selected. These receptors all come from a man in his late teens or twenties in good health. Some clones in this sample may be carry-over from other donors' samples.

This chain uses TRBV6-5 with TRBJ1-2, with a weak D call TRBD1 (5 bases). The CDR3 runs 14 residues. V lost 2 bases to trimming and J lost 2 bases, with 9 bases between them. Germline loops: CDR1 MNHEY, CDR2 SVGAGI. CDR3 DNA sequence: TGTGCCAGCAGTTACGCAGGGATAAACTATGGCTACACCTTC. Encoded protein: CASSYAGINYGYTF.

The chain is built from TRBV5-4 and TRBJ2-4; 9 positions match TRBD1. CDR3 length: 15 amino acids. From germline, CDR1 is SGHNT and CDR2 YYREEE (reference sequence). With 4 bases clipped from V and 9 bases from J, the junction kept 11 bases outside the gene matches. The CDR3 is CASSLGTGWESIQYF. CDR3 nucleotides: TGTGCCAGCAGCCTAGGGACAGGGTGGGAGAGCATTCAGTACTTC. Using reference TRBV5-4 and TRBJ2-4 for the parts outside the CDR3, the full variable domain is ETGVTQSPTHLIKTRGQQVTLRCSSQSGHNTVSWYQQALGQGPQFIFQYYREEENGRGNFPPRFSGLQFPNYSSELNVNALELDDSALYLCASSLGTGWESIQYFGAGTRLSVL.

The DNA of the CDR3 is TGTGCCAGCAGCCTAGGACAGGGGGCCTACACTGAAGCTTTCTTT. It is translated as CASSLGQGAYTEAFF. This chain uses TRBV7-9 with TRBJ1-1; 11 bases fit TRBD1. Germline CDR1 is SEHNR and CDR2 is FQNEAQ (reference sequence). V lost 5 bases, J lost 3 bases, and 5 bases stayed unmatched. The CDR3 loop spans 15 amino acids.

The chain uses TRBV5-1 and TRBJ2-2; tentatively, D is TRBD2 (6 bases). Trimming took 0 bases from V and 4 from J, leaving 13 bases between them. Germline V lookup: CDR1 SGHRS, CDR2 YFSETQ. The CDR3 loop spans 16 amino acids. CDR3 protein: CASSLEGGTATGELFF. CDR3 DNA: TGCGCCAGCAGCTTGGAGGGCGGGACGGCCACCGGGGAGCTGTTTTTT.

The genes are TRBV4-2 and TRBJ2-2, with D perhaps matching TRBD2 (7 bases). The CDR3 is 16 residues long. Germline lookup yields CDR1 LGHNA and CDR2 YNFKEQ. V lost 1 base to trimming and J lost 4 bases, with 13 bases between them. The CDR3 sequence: CASSQAHREGTGELFF. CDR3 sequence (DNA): TGTGCCAGCAGCCAAGCGCACAGGGAGGGCACCGGGGAGCTGTTTTTT.

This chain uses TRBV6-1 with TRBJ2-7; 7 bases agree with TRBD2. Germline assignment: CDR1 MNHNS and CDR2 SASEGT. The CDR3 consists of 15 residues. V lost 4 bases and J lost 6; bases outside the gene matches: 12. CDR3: CASSGAGRELSEQYF. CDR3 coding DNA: TGTGCCAGCAGTGGGGCGGGGCGGGAGCTTTCCGAGCAGTACTTC.

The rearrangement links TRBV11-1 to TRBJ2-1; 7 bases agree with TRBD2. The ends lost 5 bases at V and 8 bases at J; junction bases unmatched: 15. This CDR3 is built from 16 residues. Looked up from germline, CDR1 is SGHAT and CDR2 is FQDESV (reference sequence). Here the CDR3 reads CASSPNWGLRSDEQFF. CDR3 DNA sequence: TGTGCCAGCAGCCCGAACTGGGGACTACGAAGCGATGAGCAGTTCTTC.

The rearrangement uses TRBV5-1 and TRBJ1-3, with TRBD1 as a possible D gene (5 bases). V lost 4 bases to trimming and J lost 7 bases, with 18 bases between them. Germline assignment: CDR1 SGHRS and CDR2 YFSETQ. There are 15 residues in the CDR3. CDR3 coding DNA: TGCGCCAGCAGCGACGGGGCCCGGAGTTGGAACACCATATATTTT. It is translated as CASSDGARSWNTIYF.

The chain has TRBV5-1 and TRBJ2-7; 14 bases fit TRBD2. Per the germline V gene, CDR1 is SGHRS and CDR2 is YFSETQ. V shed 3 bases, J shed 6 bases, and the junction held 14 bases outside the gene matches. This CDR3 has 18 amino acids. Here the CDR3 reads CASSWSTTSGRAGVEQYF. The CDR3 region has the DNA TGCGCCAGCAGCTGGTCGACGACTAGCGGGAGGGCCGGGGTCGAGCAGTACTTC.

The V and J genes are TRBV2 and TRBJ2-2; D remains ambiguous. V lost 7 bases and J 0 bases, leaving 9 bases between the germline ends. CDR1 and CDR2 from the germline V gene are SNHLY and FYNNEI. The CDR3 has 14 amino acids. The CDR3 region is CASTLTTNTGELFF. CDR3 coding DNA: TGTGCCAGCACCCTTACAACGAACACCGGGGAGCTGTTTTTT.

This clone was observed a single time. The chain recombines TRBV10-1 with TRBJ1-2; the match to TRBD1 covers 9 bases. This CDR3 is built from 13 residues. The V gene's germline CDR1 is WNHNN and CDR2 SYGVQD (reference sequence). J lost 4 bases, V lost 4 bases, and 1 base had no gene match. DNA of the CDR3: TGCGCCAGCAGTGGACAGGGGGGCTATGGCTACACCTTC. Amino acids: CASSGQGGYGYTF.

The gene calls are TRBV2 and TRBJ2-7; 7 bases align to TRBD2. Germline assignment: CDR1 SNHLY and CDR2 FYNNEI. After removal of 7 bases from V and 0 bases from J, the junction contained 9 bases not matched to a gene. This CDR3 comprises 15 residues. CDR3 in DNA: TGTGCCAGCATGGGCGGGAGCCCCACCTCCTACGAGCAGTACTTC. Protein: CASMGGSPTSYEQYF. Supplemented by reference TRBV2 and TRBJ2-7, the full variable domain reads EPEVTQTPSHQVTQMGQEVILRCVPISNHLYFYWYRQILGQKVEFLVSFYNNEISEKSEIFDDQFSVERPDGSNFTLKIRSTKLEDSAMYFCASMGGSPTSYEQYFGPGTRLTVT.

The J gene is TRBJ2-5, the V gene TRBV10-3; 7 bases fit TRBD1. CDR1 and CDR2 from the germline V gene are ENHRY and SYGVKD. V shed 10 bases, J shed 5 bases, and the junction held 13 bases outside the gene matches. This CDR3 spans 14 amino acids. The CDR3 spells CASSGQAVEETQYF. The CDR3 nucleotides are TGTGCCAGCAGCGGACAGGCGGTCGAGGAGACCCAGTACTTC.

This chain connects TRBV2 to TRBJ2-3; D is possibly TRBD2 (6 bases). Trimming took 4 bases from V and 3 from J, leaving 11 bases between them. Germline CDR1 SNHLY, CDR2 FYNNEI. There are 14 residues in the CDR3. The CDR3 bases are TGTGCCAGCAGTGTAGAAGCGGGTACAGATACGCAGTATTTT. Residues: CASSVEAGTDTQYF.

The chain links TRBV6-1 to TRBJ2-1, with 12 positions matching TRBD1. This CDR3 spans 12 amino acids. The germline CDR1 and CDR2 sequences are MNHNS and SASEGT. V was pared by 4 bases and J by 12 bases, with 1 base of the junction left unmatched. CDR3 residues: CASSGGQGAQFF. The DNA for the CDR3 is TGTGCCAGCAGTGGGGGACAGGGGGCGCAGTTCTTC.

The CDR3 bases are TGTGCCAGCAGTTATACGGACAGGAGAGGATATGGCTACACCTTC. Protein sequence: CASSYTDRRGYGYTF. The V gene is TRBV6-5, the J gene TRBJ1-2, with 7 bases identical to TRBD1. Per germline, CDR1 MNHEY and CDR2 SVGAGI. The CDR3 has 15 amino acids. After removal of 3 bases from V and 5 bases from J, the junction contained 9 bases not matched to a gene.

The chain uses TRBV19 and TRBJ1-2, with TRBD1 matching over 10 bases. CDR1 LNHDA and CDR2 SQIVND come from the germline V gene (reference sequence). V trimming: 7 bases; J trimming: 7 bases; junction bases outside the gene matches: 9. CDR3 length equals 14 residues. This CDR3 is CASTHRQGAVGYTF. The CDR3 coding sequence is TGTGCCAGTACCCACCGACAGGGGGCGGTTGGCTACACCTTC.

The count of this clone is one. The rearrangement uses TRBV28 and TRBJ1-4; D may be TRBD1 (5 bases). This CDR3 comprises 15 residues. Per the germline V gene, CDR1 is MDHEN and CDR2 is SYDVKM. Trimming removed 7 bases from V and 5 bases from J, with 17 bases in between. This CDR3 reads CASTLQAGPNEKLFF. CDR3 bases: TGTGCCAGCACCCTCCAGGCGGGACCCAATGAAAAACTGTTTTTT.

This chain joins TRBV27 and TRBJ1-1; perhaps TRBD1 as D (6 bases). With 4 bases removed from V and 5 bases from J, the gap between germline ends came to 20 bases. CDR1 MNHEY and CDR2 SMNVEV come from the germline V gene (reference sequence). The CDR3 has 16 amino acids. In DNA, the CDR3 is TGTGCCAGCAGTTCCGCCTTTGGGGGCGCAGGAACTGAAGCTTTCTTT. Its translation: CASSSAFGGAGTEAFF.

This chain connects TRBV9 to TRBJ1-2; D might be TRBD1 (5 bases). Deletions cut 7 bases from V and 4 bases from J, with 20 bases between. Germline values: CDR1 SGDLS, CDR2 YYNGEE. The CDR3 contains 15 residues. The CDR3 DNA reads TGTGCCAGCTCCCCCACGGGGACGGCCACCTATGGCTACACCTTC. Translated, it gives CASSPTGTATYGYTF.

Here the CDR3 reads CASSLAAVGTEAFF. For the CDR3, the DNA is TGTGCCAGCAGCTTAGCGGCAGTGGGCACTGAAGCTTTCTTT. V and J are TRBV7-2 and TRBJ1-1; no reliable D call. This CDR3 comprises 14 residues. The germline V and J ends were trimmed by 0 bases and 4 bases, with 9 bases remaining between them. Looked up from germline, CDR1 is SGHTA and CDR2 is FQGNSA. Full variable domain (remainder filled in from reference TRBV7-2 and TRBJ1-1): GAGVSQSPSNKVTEKGKDVELRCDPISGHTALYWYRQSLGQGLEFLIYFQGNSAPDKSGLPSDRFSAERTGGSVSTLTIQRTQQEDSAVYLCASSLAAVGTEAFFGQGTRLTVV.